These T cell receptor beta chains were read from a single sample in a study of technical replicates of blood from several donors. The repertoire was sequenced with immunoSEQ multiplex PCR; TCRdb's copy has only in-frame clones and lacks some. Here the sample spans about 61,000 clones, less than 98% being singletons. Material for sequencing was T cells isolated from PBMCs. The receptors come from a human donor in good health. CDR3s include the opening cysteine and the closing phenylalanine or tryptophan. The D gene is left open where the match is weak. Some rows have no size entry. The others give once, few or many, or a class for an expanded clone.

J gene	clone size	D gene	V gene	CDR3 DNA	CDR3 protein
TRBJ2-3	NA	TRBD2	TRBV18	TGTGCCAGCTCACCAAACCTAGCGGGACAAACGGGAGATACGCAGTATTTT	CASSPNLAGQTGDTQYF
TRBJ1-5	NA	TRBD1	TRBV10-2	TGCGCCAGCAGTGAGTCAAGGACAGGGGGTGGGCAGCCCCAGCATTTT	CASSESRTGGGQPQHF
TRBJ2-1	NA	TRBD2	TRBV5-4	TGTGCCAGCACCGCCCCGACTAGCGGGAGGGCCAATGAGCAGTTCTTC	CASTAPTSGRANEQFF
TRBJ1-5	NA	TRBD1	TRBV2	TGTGCCAGCAGCAAGACTGACAGGGGTAATCAGCCCCAGCATTTT	CASSKTDRGNQPQHF
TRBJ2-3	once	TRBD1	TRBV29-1	TGCAGCGTTGGGGGCGGGACAGGGGGCACAGATACGCAGTATTTT	CSVGGGTGGTDTQYF
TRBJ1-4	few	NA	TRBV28	TGTGCCAGCAGCTACAAACCGGGAAATGCGGAAAAACTGTTTTTT	CASSYKPGNAEKLFF
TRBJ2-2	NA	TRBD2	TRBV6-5	TGTGCCAGCAGTTATGCGGGACTACTTAAGACCGGGGAGCTGTTTTTT	CASSYAGLLKTGELFF
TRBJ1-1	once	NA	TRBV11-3	TGTGCCAGCAGCTATACTGGGGCGCGGACTGAAGCTTTCTTT	CASSYTGARTEAFF
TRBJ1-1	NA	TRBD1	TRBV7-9	TGTGCCAGCGGGGCCGGGACAGTGGGGGAAGCTTTCTTT	CASGAGTVGEAFF
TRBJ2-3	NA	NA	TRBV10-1	TGCGCCAGCAGCTACGGTCAGCGGATCACAGATACGCAGTATTTT	CASSYGQRITDTQYF
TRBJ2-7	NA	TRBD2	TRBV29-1	TGCAGCGCAAATTCGTGGAGTCTAGCGGGAGCTTACGAGCAGTACTTC	CSANSWSLAGAYEQYF
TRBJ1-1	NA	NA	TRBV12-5	TGTGCTAGTGTTTTTCAGACAGGATCTGAAGCTTTCTTT	CASVFQTGSEAFF
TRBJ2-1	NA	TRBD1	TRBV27	TGTGCCAGCAGTCACCACCCGGGACAGGGGGTCCACAATGAGCAGTTCTTC	CASSHHPGQGVHNEQFF